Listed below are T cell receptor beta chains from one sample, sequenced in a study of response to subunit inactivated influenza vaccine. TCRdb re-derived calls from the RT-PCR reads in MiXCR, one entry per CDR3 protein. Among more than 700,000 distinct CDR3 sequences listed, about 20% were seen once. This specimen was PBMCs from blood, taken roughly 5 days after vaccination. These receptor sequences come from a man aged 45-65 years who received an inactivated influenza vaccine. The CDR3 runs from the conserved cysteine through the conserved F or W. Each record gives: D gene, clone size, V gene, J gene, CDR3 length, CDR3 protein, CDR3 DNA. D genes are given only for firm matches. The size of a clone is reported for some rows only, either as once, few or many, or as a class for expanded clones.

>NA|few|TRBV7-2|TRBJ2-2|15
CASSLGGTVTGELFF
TGTGCCAGCAGCTTAGGCGGGACTGTTACCGGGGAGCTGTTTTTT
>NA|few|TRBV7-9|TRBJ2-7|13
CASGDRQAYEQYF
TGTGCCAGCGGCGACAGGCAAGCCTACGAGCAGTACTTC
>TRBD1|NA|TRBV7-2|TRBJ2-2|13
CASRTGVAGELFF
TGTGCCAGCAGGACAGGGGTCGCCGGGGAGCTGTTTTTT
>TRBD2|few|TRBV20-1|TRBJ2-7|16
CSARPGLAGLLVEQYF
TGCAGTGCTAGACCGGGACTAGCGGGGCTCCTAGTAGAGCAGTACTTC
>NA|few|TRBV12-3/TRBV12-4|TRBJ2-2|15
CASSSTTQGARELFF
TGTGCCAGCAGTTCGACAACACAGGGTGCCAGGGAGCTGTTTTTT
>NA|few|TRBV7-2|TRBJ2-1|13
CASSLQGWYEQFF
TGTGCCAGCAGCTTACAGGGATGGTATGAGCAGTTCTTC
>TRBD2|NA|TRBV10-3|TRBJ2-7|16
CAISETGPGLVYEQYF
TGTGCCATCAGTGAGACAGGCCCGGGACTAGTTTACGAGCAGTACTTC
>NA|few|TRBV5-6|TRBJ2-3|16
CASSRVSLSRTDTQYF
TGTGCCAGCAGCAGGGTATCGCTCTCGCGCACAGATACGCAGTATTTT
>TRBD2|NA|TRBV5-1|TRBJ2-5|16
CASRYGPGGTQGTQYF
TGCGCCAGCAGATACGGCCCGGGAGGTACCCAAGGGACCCAGTACTTC
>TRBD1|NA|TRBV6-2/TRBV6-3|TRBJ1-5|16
CASRTGTDLSNQPQHF
TGTGCCAGCAGGACCGGGACAGATCTTAGCAATCAGCCCCAGCATTTT
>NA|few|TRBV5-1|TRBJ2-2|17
CASSFRPGTTNTGELFF
TGCGCCAGCAGCTTCCGACCCGGGACAACGAACACCGGGGAGCTGTTTTTT
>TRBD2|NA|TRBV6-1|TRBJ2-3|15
CASRARLAGTDTQYF
TGTGCCAGCAGAGCAAGACTAGCGGGTACAGATACGCAGTATTTT